The present TCR beta chain was sequenced within a study of T-cell memory formation after mild COVID-19. Study-wide findings and caveats: Cross-reactive memory apparently joined, as some responding clones appeared in pre-infection memory.

The V gene lost 0 bases and the J gene lost 9 bases, with 12 bases spanning the gap. Germline V gene lookup returns CDR1 SGHRS and CDR2 YFSETQ. This CDR3 spans 14 amino acids. MiXCR, applied by TCRdb to the 5' RACE reads, yields one record per CDR3 protein. The table records about 320,000 distinct CDR3 sequences, more than 13% of them present only once. Concerning this clonotype: Its antigen is unidentified.

The sequencing sample was made of PBMCs or a T cell subset sorted from them (not recorded which). The sequence came from a man between 18 and 29 years old who had mild COVID-19 (a few samples of this study predate the infection). Cell type and time point are not known. V gene TRBV5-1 combines with J gene TRBJ2-2; D ambiguous. CDR3: CASSLDRPDRELFF. The CDR3, as DNA: TGCGCCAGCAGCTTGGACAGACCCGACCGGGAGCTGTTTTTT.